The clone carrying this TCR beta chain was observed a few times. The data originate from a study of blood T cells in healthy people across ages. The CDR3 is made up of 15 amino acids. The germline gives CDR1 SEHNR, CDR2 FQNEAQ (reference sequence). V dropped 1 base and J dropped 1 base, with 8 bases sitting between them. A second roughly 6 to 11 cycle PCR used barcoded and J-beta primers. One entry per CDR3 protein results from TCRdb running MiXCR on the 5' RACE reads. The data hold hundreds of thousands of distinct CDR3 sequences, with 56% observed a single time. Source material: blood. The rearrangement links TRBV7-9 to TRBJ2-1; weak D call: TRBD2 (5 bases). The clonotype was recovered from a man between 40 and 49 years old in good health. The CDR3 sequence is CASSLGRESYNEQFF. The CDR3 nucleotides are TGTGCCAGCAGCTTAGGTCGGGAATCCTACAATGAGCAGTTCTTC. The full variable domain, its missing parts supplied by reference TRBV7-9 and TRBJ2-1, is DTGVSQNPRHKITKRGQNVTFRCDPISEHNRLYWYRQTLGQGPEFLTYFQNEAQLEKSRLLSDRFSAERPKGSFSTLEIQRTEQGDSAMYLCASSLGRESYNEQFFGPGTRLTVL.